This TCR beta chain was sequenced during a study of T-cell reconstitution after alpha-beta-depleted transplantation in children. Per germline, CDR1 SGHTA and CDR2 FQGNSA. Losses at the gene ends were 5 bases for V and 0 bases for J; bases not matched to a gene: 6. This CDR3 contains 16 residues. In this sample, this clonotype turned up many times. Library preparation (for TCRbeta) was performed with unique molecular identifiers. TCRdb re-called the PCR reads through MiXCR, storing one row per CDR3 protein. The sample consists of roughly 23,000 distinct CDR3 sequences, 11% of them appearing once. This receptor was obtained from a human donor who donated a stem cell graft to a child with chronic granulomatous disease. The sequencing here drew on PBMCs from the stem cell graft donor, taken from the stem cell graft. The chain carries TRBV7-2 and TRBJ1-5; 8 bases match TRBD1. CDR3 coding DNA: TGTGCCAGCAGCCCACAGGGGGTTCATAGCAATCAGCCCCAGCATTTT. Amino acid sequence: CASSPQGVHSNQPQHF.